This T cell receptor beta chain was captured in a study of post-analysis software for immune sequencing data. Study-wide background: Recorded disease courses covered relapsing-remitting, secondary progressive and progressive-relapsing multiple sclerosis. Some patients had no subtype annotation.

A remark on this clonotype: The antigen remains unidentified.

Whole-study results and caveats: Multiple sclerosis patients had significantly lower normalized Chao1 diversity than controls. Those samples that were prepared in the same batch co-clustered strongly by F measure. Roughly five TRBV segments appeared more often in patients than in controls, and TRBV5-6, TRBV5-1 and TRBV20-1 were among these.

Included in the TCR beta cDNA libraries were unique molecular identifiers. TCRdb reprocessed the PCR reads with MiXCR, giving one entry per CDR3 protein. The repertoire consists of hundreds of thousands of distinct CDR3 sequences, with 59% occurring once and the leading ten covering around 10%. With 4 bases removed from V and 6 bases from J, the gap between germline ends came to 19 bases. Germline CDR1 is KGHDR and CDR2 is SFDVKD. The CDR3 consists of 16 residues. This sequence originates from a girl aged 2 to 9 with multiple sclerosis. The sample taken for sequencing was blood. The J gene is TRBJ2-3, the V gene TRBV24-1; TRBD1 or TRBD2 may be the D gene (5 bases each). As DNA, the CDR3 is TGTGCCACCAGTGACCCCGGGACCGTGGGCATTGATACGCAGTATTTT. Translation gives CATSDPGTVGIDTQYF.